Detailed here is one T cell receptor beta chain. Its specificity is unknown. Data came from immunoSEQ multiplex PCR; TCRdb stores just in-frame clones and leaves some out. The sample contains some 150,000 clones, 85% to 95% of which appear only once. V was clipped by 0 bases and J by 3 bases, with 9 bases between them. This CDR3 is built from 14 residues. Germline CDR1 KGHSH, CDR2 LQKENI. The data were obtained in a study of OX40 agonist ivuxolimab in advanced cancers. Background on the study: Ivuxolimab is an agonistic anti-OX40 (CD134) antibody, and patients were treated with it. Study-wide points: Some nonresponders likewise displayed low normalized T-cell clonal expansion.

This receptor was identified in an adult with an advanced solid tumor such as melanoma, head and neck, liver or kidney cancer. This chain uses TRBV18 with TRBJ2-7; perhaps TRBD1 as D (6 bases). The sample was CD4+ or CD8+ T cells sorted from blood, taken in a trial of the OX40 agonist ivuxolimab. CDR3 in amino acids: CASSPPGQGYEQYF. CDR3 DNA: TGTGCCAGCTCACCACCGGGACAAGGCTACGAGCAGTACTTC.